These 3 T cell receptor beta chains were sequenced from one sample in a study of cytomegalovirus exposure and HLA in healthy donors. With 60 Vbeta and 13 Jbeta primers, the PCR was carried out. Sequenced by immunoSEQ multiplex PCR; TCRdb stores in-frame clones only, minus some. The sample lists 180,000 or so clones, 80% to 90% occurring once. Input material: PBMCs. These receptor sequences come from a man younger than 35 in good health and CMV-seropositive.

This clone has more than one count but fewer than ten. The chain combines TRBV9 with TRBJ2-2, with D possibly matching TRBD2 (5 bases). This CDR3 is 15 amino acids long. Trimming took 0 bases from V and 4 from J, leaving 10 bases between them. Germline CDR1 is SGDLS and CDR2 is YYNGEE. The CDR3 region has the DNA TGTGCCAGCAGCGTAGTAGGACTCAGCACCGGGGAGCTGTTTTTT. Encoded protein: CASSVVGLSTGELFF.

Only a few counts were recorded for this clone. CDR3 protein: CASSFPQGDYGYTF. The CDR3 region has the DNA TGTGCCAGCAGCTTCCCACAGGGTGACTATGGCTACACCTTC. The chain couples TRBV5-4 to TRBJ1-2; D perhaps matches TRBD1 (6 bases). The CDR3 consists of 14 residues. V lost 2 bases to trimming and J lost 3 bases, with 11 bases between them. Germline V gene lookup returns CDR1 SGHNT and CDR2 YYREEE (reference sequence). Full variable domain (missing parts from reference TRBV5-4 and TRBJ1-2): ETGVTQSPTHLIKTRGQQVTLRCSSQSGHNTVSWYQQALGQGPQFIFQYYREEENGRGNFPPRFSGLQFPNYSSELNVNALELDDSALYLCASSFPQGDYGYTFGSGTRLTVV.

This CDR3 is CASSPNYSGANVLTF. The CDR3 nucleotides read TGTGCCAGCAGCCCTAATTACTCTGGGGCCAACGTCCTGACTTTC. J is TRBJ2-6 and V is TRBV5-4; D uncertain. CDR1 and CDR2 (germline): SGHNT, YYREEE (reference sequence). This CDR3 is built from 15 residues. The V gene lost 4 bases and the J gene lost 0 bases, with 8 bases spanning the gap. The full variable domain, completed using reference TRBV5-4 and TRBJ2-6, is ETGVTQSPTHLIKTRGQQVTLRCSSQSGHNTVSWYQQALGQGPQFIFQYYREEENGRGNFPPRFSGLQFPNYSSELNVNALELDDSALYLCASSPNYSGANVLTFGAGSRLTVL.